A selection of T cell receptor beta chains follows, all from one sample in a study of CD8+CD57+ T cells in acquired aplastic anemia. TCRdb re-analysed the reads in MiXCR, keeping a single row per CDR3 protein. The sample has 200,000 or so distinct CDR3 sequences; about 62% are singletons. Sequencing used sorted CD4+, CD8+, or CD8+CD57+ T cells (not recorded which) from PBMCs. All receptors derive from a human donor with aplastic anemia. Each CDR3 is given with its conserved first and last residue. A D gene is named only where the DNA matches it firmly. Where a row states a size, it is once, few, many or the class of an expanded clone; other rows omit it.

D gene,J gene,clone size,V gene,CDR3 protein,CDR3 DNA
.,TRBJ2-7,.,TRBV2,CASSRDGGPYEQYF,TGTGCCAGCAGCAGGGACGGGGGCCCCTACGAGCAGTACTTC
.,TRBJ1-6,.,TRBV7-2,CASRGLQLSPLHF,TGTGCCAGCAGAGGCCTTCAACTTTCACCCCTCCACTTT
TRBD2,TRBJ2-3,.,TRBV5-1,CASSSGGTSGITDTQYF,TGCGCCAGCAGCTCCGGAGGGACTAGCGGGATCACAGATACGCAGTATTTT
TRBD1,TRBJ1-6,few,TRBV29-1,CSVATGGNSPLHF,TGCAGCGTTGCGACAGGGGGTAATTCACCCCTCCACTTT
.,TRBJ1-5,.,TRBV2,CASSADTYSDQPQHF,TGTGCCAGCAGCGCGGACACGTATAGCGATCAGCCCCAGCATTTT
.,TRBJ2-7,once,TRBV7-8,CASSQEPRDSANGQYF,TGCGCCAGCAGCCAAGAACCCAGGGACTCAGCTAACGGGCAGTACTTC
TRBD1,TRBJ1-1,.,TRBV7-3,CASSIGTGIEAFF,TGTGCCAGCAGCATCGGGACAGGGATTGAAGCTTTCTTT
.,TRBJ1-1,.,TRBV2,CASTRSEDIEAFF,TGTGCCAGCACCAGGTCGGAAGACATCGAAGCTTTCTTT
TRBD1,TRBJ2-7,.,TRBV25-1,CASSEGDRAAYEQYF,TGTGCCAGCAGTGAGGGGGACAGGGCCGCCTACGAGCAGTACTTC
TRBD1,TRBJ2-5,.,TRBV2,CASRPTGEETQYF,TGTGCCAGCAGACCGACAGGGGAAGAGACCCAGTACTTC
.,TRBJ2-7,.,TRBV25-1,CASSSPGDLIVQYF,TGTGCCAGCAGCTCACCGGGCGACCTAATCGTTCAGTACTTC
.,TRBJ2-1,.,TRBV29-1,CSVEGLGARMSEQFF,TGCAGCGTTGAAGGTTTGGGGGCTAGGATGAGTGAGCAGTTCTTC
TRBD2,TRBJ2-1,once,TRBV24-1,CATSDGGDPEQFF,TGTGCCACCAGTGATGGGGGGGACCCTGAGCAGTTCTTC
TRBD2,TRBJ2-7,.,TRBV29-1,CSARDRAGGIYEQYF,TGCAGTGCTAGAGATCGTGCGGGGGGCATCTACGAGCAGTACTTC
.,TRBJ2-7,once,TRBV19,CASSIVPGYEQHF,TGTGCCAGTAGTATAGTTCCAGGCTACGAGCAGCACTTC
.,TRBJ1-1,.,TRBV15,CATSRDLNTEAFF,TGTGCCACCAGCAGAGACTTGAACACTGAAGCTTTCTTT
.,TRBJ2-5,.,TRBV19,CASSNYEAGETQYF,TGTGCCAGTAGTAACTACGAGGCTGGAGAGACCCAGTACTTC
.,TRBJ2-3,many,TRBV20-1,CSARDGGSTDTQYF,TGCAGTGCTAGGGACGGGGGTAGCACAGATACGCAGTATTTT
.,TRBJ1-1,.,TRBV20-1,CSVSGMTSEAFF,TGCAGTGTTAGCGGTATGACGTCTGAAGCTTTCTTT
.,TRBJ1-2,.,TRBV15,CATSTENDYGYTF,TGTGCCACCAGCACGGAGAATGACTATGGCTACACCTTC
TRBD1,TRBJ2-1,.,TRBV7-8,CASSLQGYSNEQFF,TGTGCCAGCAGCCTACAGGGGTATAGCAATGAGCAGTTCTTC
TRBD2,TRBJ2-1,.,TRBV29-1,CSVDGGVLYNEQFF,TGCAGCGTGGACGGGGGGGTATTATACAATGAGCAGTTCTTC
.,TRBJ2-5,.,TRBV7-6,CASSLMGTQYF,TGTGCCAGCAGCTTAATGGGGACCCAGTACTTC
.,TRBJ2-3,.,TRBV19,CASSNGGSDTQYF,TGTGCCAGTAGTAACGGAGGTTCGGATACGCAGTATTTT
.,TRBJ2-3,many,TRBV4-2,CASSQGEGGGTDTQYF,TGTGCCAGCAGCCAAGGGGAGGGGGGGGGTACAGATACGCAGTATTTT
TRBD2,TRBJ2-2,many,TRBV7-9,CASGPPREGTGELFF,TGTGCCAGCGGACCCCCAAGGGAGGGAACCGGGGAGCTGTTTTTT
TRBD1,TRBJ1-1,.,TRBV7-3,CASNLSGQGATEAFF,TGTGCCAGTAACCTCAGCGGGCAGGGGGCCACTGAAGCTTTCTTT
.,TRBJ2-3,.,TRBV20-1,CSARGTDTQYF,TGCAGTGCTAGAGGAACAGATACGCAGTATTTT
.,TRBJ2-5,few,TRBV20-1,CSASGETQYF,TGCAGTGCTAGTGGCGAGACCCAGTACTTC
TRBD1,TRBJ1-1,few,TRBV24-1,CATSDGGQGSTEAFF,TGTGCCACCAGTGATGGGGGACAGGGGAGCACTGAAGCTTTCTTT
TRBD1,TRBJ2-2,.,TRBV24-1,CATSDSRDRGTGELFF,TGTGCCACCAGTGATTCAAGGGACAGGGGGACCGGGGAGCTGTTTTTT
.,TRBJ2-5,.,TRBV2,CASSTTSVTVSQYF,TGTGCCAGCAGTACCACAAGTGTAACGGTGTCCCAGTACTTC
.,TRBJ2-1,.,TRBV7-9,CASSLAGAGLYEQFF,TGTGCCAGCAGCTTAGCCGGGGCAGGTTTGTATGAGCAGTTCTTC
TRBD1,TRBJ2-5,few,TRBV20-1,CSATYDRGPETQYF,TGCAGTGCTACGTACGACAGGGGGCCAGAGACCCAGTACTTC
.,TRBJ1-1,many,TRBV12-3/TRBV12-4,CASSSGTGPEAFF,TGTGCCAGCAGTTCGGGGACCGGGCCTGAAGCTTTCTTT
TRBD1,TRBJ2-1,.,TRBV7-2,CASSFDRGEHNEQFF,TGTGCCAGCAGCTTCGACAGGGGGGAACACAATGAGCAGTTCTTC
.,TRBJ1-4,.,TRBV7-9,CASSRDTSFKLFF,TGTGCCAGCAGCCGGGACACCAGCTTTAAACTGTTTTTT
TRBD1,TRBJ1-4,.,TRBV25-1,CASSEDRGLEKLFF,TGTGCCAGCAGTGAAGACAGGGGGCTTGAAAAACTGTTTTTT
.,TRBJ2-7,.,TRBV12-3/TRBV12-4,CASSSGRSSYEQYF,TGTGCCAGCAGTTCTGGACGGAGCTCCTACGAGCAGTACTTC
TRBD1,TRBJ2-3,.,TRBV24-1,CATSVGTGTDTQYF,TGTGCCACCAGTGTTGGGACAGGCACAGATACGCAGTATTTT